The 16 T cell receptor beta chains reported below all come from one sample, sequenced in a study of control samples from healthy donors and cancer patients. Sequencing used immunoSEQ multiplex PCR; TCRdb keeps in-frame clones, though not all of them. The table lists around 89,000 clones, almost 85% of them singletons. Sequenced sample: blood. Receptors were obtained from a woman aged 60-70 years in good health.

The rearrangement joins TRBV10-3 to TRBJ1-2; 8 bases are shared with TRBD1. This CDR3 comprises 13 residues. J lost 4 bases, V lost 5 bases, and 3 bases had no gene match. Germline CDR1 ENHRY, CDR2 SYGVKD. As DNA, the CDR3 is TGTGCCATCAGTATGGGACAGGCCTATGGCTACACCTTC. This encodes CAISMGQAYGYTF.

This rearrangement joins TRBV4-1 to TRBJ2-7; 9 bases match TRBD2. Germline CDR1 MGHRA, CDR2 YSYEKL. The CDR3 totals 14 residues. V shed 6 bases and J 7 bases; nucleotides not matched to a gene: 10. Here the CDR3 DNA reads TGCGCCAGCAGTCGCGGGGGGGACTGGGAAGAGCAGTACTTC. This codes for CASSRGGDWEEQYF.

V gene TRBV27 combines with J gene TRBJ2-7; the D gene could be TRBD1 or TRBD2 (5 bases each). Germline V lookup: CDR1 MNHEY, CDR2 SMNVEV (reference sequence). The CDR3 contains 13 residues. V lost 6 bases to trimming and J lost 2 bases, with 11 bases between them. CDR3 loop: CASSRDQTYEQYF. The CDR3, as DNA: TGTGCCAGCAGCCGGGACCAGACCTACGAGCAGTACTTC.

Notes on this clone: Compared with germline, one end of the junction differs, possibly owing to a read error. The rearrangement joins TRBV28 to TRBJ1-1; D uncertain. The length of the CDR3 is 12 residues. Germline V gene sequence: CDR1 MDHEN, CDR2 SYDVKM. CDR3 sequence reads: CASSSPTSILGF. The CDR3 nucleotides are TGTGCCAGCAGCTCCCCGACAAGCATCCTGGGGTTT.

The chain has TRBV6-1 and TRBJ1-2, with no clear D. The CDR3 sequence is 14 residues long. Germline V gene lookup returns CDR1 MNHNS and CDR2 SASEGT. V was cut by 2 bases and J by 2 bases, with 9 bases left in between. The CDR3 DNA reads TGTGCCAGCAGTGAAATTGAGGAGAACTATGGCTACACCTTC. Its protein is CASSEIEENYGYTF.

CDR3 in DNA: TGTGCCAGCAGGGCAGCTAGCGGGGTTTACAATGAGCAGTTCTTC. Amino acids: CASRAASGVYNEQFF. The rearrangement uses TRBV7-9 and TRBJ2-1, with TRBD2 matching over 9 bases. This CDR3 comprises 15 residues. The trim removed 6 bases at V and 4 bases at J, leaving 7 bases unmatched. Per germline, CDR1 SEHNR and CDR2 FQNEAQ (reference sequence).

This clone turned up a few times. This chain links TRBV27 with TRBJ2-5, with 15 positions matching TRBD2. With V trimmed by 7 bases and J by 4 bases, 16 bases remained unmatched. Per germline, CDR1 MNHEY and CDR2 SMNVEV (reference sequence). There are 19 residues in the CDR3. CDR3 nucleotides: TGTGCCAGCACCGACCTAGAAGGACTAGCGGGGGGGAGGGCAGAGACCCAGTACTTC. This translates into CASTDLEGLAGGRAETQYF.

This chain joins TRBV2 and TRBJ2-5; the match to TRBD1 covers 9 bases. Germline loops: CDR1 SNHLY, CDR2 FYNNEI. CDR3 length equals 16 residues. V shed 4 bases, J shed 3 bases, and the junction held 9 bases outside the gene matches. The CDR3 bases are TGTGCCAGCAGTGGGGACAGGGCCGAGCCTGAAGAGACCCAGTACTTC. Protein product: CASSGDRAEPEETQYF.

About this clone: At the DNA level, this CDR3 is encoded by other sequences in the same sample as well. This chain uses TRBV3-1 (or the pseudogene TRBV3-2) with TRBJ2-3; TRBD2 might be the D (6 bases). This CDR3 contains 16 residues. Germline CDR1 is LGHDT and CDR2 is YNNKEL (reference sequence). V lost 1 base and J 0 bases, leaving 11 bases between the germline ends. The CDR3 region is CASSQGASASTDTQYF. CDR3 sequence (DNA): TGTGCCAGCAGCCAAGGGGCTAGCGCCAGCACAGATACGCAGTATTTT.

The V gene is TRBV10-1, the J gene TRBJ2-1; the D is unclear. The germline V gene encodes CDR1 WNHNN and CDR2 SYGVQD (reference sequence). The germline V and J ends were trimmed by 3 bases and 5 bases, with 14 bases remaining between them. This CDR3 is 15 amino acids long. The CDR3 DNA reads TGCGCCAGCAGTGACAGCGCGTTGATGCACAATGAGCAGTTCTTC. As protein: CASSDSALMHNEQFF.

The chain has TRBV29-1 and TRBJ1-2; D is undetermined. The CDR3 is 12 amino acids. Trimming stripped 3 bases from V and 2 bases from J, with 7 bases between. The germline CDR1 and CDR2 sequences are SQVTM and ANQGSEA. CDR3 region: CSVDGNNYGYTF. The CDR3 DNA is TGCAGCGTTGACGGGAACAACTATGGCTACACCTTC.

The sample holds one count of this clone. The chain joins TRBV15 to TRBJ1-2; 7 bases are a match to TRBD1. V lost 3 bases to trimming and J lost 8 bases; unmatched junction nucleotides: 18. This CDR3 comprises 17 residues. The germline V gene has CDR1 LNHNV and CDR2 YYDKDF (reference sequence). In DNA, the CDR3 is TGTGCCACCAGCAGCCCTTCCCAGGGGGTGGGTTTTTCGGGCTACACCTTC. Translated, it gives CATSSPSQGVGFSGYTF.

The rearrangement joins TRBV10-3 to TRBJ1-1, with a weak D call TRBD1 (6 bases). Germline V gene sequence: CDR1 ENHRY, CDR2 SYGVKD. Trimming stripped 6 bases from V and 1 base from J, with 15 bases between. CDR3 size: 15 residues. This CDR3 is CAISPGGGGNTEAFF. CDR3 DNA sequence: TGTGCCATCAGCCCTGGGGGAGGGGGGAACACTGAAGCTTTCTTT.

In DNA, the CDR3 is TGTGCCAGCTCACCACCGGTTCAACTATCCGAGCAGTACTTC. It is translated as CASSPPVQLSEQYF. The chain employs TRBV18 and TRBJ2-7; D remains unclear. There are 14 residues in the CDR3. Germline V lookup: CDR1 KGHSH, CDR2 LQKENI. V dropped 0 bases and J dropped 6 bases, with 12 bases sitting between them.

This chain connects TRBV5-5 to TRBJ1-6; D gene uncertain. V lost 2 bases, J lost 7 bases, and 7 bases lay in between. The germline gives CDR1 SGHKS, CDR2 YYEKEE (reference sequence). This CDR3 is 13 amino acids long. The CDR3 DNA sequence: TGTGCCAGCAGCTTAGGGTTAAATTCACCCCTCCACTTT. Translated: CASSLGLNSPLHF.

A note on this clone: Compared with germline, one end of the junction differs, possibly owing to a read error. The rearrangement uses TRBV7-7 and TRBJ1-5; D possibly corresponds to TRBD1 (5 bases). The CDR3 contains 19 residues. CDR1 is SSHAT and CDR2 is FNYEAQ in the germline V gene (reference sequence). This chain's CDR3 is CASSRHPLGRERKDQPQHF. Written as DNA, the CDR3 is TGTGCTAGCAGCCGACACCCCTTGGGCAGGGAACGCAAAGATCAGCCCCAGCATTTT.